The next 28 T cell receptor beta chains were all read from a single sample in a study of blood T cell repertoires in COVID-19. Using immunoSEQ multiplex PCR, the repertoire was profiled, and TCRdb retains in-frame clones only, with some absent. Of around 130,000 clones listed, about nine tenths are singletons. The specimen was peripheral blood. Every receptor here comes from a woman aged 80 or over with acute or convalescent COVID-19.

The rearrangement uses TRBV5-6 and TRBJ1-2; possibly TRBD1 for D (6 bases). With 5 bases removed from V and 4 bases from J, the gap between germline ends came to 15 bases. This CDR3 region has 14 residues. The germline CDR1 and CDR2 sequences are SGHDT and YYEEEE. The CDR3, as DNA: TGTGCCAGCAGGACAGGTGCCCTTGCCTATGGCTACACCTTC. It encodes CASRTGALAYGYTF.

The J gene is TRBJ2-1, the V gene TRBV7-3, with 7 bases fitting TRBD2. The CDR3 contains 14 residues. CDR1 and CDR2 from the germline V gene are SGHTA and FQGTGA. With V trimmed by 3 bases and J by 2 bases, 1 base remained unmatched. The CDR3 nucleotides are TGTGCCAGCAGCTTGGCGGGGGCCTACAATGAGCAGTTCTTC. It codes for CASSLAGAYNEQFF.

V and J are TRBV6-5 and TRBJ2-1, with TRBD2 matching over 10 bases. V was clipped by 8 bases and J by 7 bases; unmatched bases: 8. The CDR3 runs 14 residues. Per germline, CDR1 MNHEY and CDR2 SVGAGI. The CDR3 loop is CASLERGGTNEQFF. DNA of the CDR3: TGTGCCAGCCTCGAGCGGGGGGGTACAAATGAGCAGTTCTTC.

The rearrangement links TRBV27 to TRBJ1-4; 8 nucleotides line up with TRBD1. This CDR3 has 16 residues. The J segment lost 8 bases and the V segment lost 6 bases, leaving 14 bases of the junction unmatched. Per the germline V gene, CDR1 is MNHEY and CDR2 is SMNVEV (reference sequence). CDR3 bases: TGTGCCAGCAGCCGATCATATCAGGGGGCACGGGAAAAACTGTTTTTT. Amino acids: CASSRSYQGAREKLFF.

The V and J genes are TRBV2 and TRBJ2-5; 8 bases fit TRBD1. V dropped 8 bases and J dropped 0; count of bases not matched to a gene: 5. There are 14 residues in the CDR3. Germline CDR1 SNHLY, CDR2 FYNNEI. The CDR3 loop is CASSRDRNQETQYF. The CDR3 DNA sequence: TGTGCCAGCTCAAGGGACAGGAACCAAGAGACCCAGTACTTC.

This chain joins TRBV5-4 and TRBJ1-2; D remains ambiguous. The CDR3 is 13 residues long. Germline V gives CDR1 SGHNT, CDR2 YYREEE (reference sequence). V was trimmed by 0 bases and J by 7 bases, leaving 10 bases between them. The CDR3 reads CASSLGGVGGYTF. DNA for the CDR3: TGTGCCAGCAGCTTGGGGGGAGTAGGTGGCTACACCTTC.

The CDR3 spells CSVRSAAGAYNEQFF. CDR3 sequence (DNA): TGCAGCGTCCGGTCGGCAGCGGGGGCCTACAATGAGCAGTTCTTC. This chain uses TRBV29-1 with TRBJ2-1; 8 nucleotides match TRBD2. The CDR3 spans 15 residues. V trimming: 6 bases; J trimming: 2 bases; junction bases outside the gene matches: 9. Germline V gene sequence: CDR1 SQVTM, CDR2 ANQGSEA.

V gene TRBV18 combines with J gene TRBJ1-2; D call uncertain. The V gene lost 5 bases and the J gene lost 4 bases, with 17 bases spanning the gap. The CDR3 is 15 amino acids. The germline V gene has CDR1 KGHSH and CDR2 LQKENI. CDR3 DNA sequence: TGTGCCAGCTCAATCCAAGGAGGGTCTCCCTATGGCTACACCTTC. Residues: CASSIQGGSPYGYTF.

The chain combines TRBV7-9 with TRBJ1-6; D is unresolved. CDR1 SEHNR and CDR2 FQNEAQ come from the germline V gene (reference sequence). The V end was cut by 6 bases, the J end by 10 bases, with 22 bases between. The CDR3 is 16 residues long. The CDR3 DNA reads as TGTGCCAGCAGTCATAGTGTTGGGCTGCTTTTCTCACCCCTCCACTTT. Translation gives CASSHSVGLLFSPLHF.

J is TRBJ2-7 and V is TRBV6-5, with D perhaps TRBD2 (6 bases). Germline CDR1 is MNHEY and CDR2 is SVGAGI. The CDR3 consists of 13 residues. V was shortened by 7 bases and J by 1 base, with 11 bases between the two germline ends. The CDR3 sequence is CASTSGRSYEQYF. The DNA for the CDR3 is TGTGCCAGCACCTCCGGGAGATCCTACGAGCAGTACTTC.

The chain combines TRBV7-3 with TRBJ2-1; 9 bases are shared with TRBD2. J was trimmed by 14 bases and V by 2 bases; bases with no gene match: 4. The germline gives CDR1 SGHTA, CDR2 FQGTGA. The CDR3 is 12 residues long. This CDR3 is CASSLARGGKFF. As DNA, the CDR3 is TGTGCCAGCAGCTTAGCGCGGGGGGGCAAGTTCTTC.

The chain uses TRBV27 and TRBJ1-3; 8 positions agree with TRBD1. V was pared by 2 bases and J by 4 bases, with 4 bases of the junction left unmatched. The CDR3 runs to 15 residues. Germline lookup yields CDR1 MNHEY and CDR2 SMNVEV (reference sequence). Written as DNA, the CDR3 is TGTGCCAGCAGTTTACAGGGGGCGTGGGGAAACACCATATATTTT. Amino acids: CASSLQGAWGNTIYF.

This clone has just one count. The V call is TRBV5-4, the J call TRBJ2-4, with D tentatively TRBD2 (5 bases). Germline CDR1 reads SGHNT; CDR2 reads YYREEE (reference sequence). The length of the CDR3 is 13 residues. The V and J ends lost 1 base and 7 bases respectively, with 9 bases between them. CDR3 region: CASSLLGVNIQYF. For the CDR3, the DNA is TGTGCCAGCAGCTTGTTGGGAGTCAACATTCAGTACTTC. The full variable domain, in which reference TRBV5-4 and TRBJ2-4 provide the parts outside the CDR3, is ETGVTQSPTHLIKTRGQQVTLRCSSQSGHNTVSWYQQALGQGPQFIFQYYREEENGRGNFPPRFSGLQFPNYSSELNVNALELDDSALYLCASSLLGVNIQYFGAGTRLSVL.

The chain joins TRBV6-2 or TRBV6-3 to TRBJ2-5, with 12 bases matching TRBD2. With V trimmed by 6 bases and J by 4 bases, 3 bases remained unmatched. CDR3 length: 14 amino acids. The germline V gene has CDR1 MNHEY and CDR2 SVGEGT. The CDR3 here is CASSQTSGGETQYF. CDR3 DNA: TGTGCCAGCAGCCAGACTAGCGGGGGAGAGACCCAGTACTTC.

V is TRBV19 and J is TRBJ1-1, with D possibly being TRBD1 (5 bases). Germline V gene sequence: CDR1 LNHDA, CDR2 SQIVND (reference sequence). This CDR3 is 14 amino acids long. Trimming took off 3 bases at V and 4 bases at J, with 12 bases between the two ends. The CDR3 nucleotides are TGTGCCAGTAGTATTCAGGGTCCTTTCACTGAAGCTTTCTTT. This encodes CASSIQGPFTEAFF.

A single count supports this clone. The chain is built from TRBV30 and TRBJ2-7; D possibly corresponds to TRBD1 (6 bases). This CDR3 spans 14 amino acids. Germline CDR1 reads GTSNPN; CDR2 reads SVGIG (reference sequence). V dropped 1 base and J dropped 1 base, with 11 bases sitting between them. Here the CDR3 DNA reads TGTGCCTGGAGTGCGACAGGTCTTTCCTACGAGCAGTACTTC. Translating it yields CAWSATGLSYEQYF.

The chain links TRBV9 to TRBJ1-1; D gene unclear. Trimming left V 2 bases short and J 1 base short, with 15 bases between. The CDR3 contains 16 residues. CDR1 SGDLS and CDR2 YYNGEE come from the germline V gene. CDR3 protein: CASSVGSLDSNTEAFF. The CDR3 DNA sequence: TGTGCCAGCAGCGTTGGGTCACTAGATTCGAACACTGAAGCTTTCTTT.

This CDR3 is CASSRGQATEAFF. CDR3 sequence (DNA): TGTGCCAGCAGCCGGGGACAGGCCACTGAAGCTTTCTTT. The gene calls are TRBV7-2 and TRBJ1-1; 8 nucleotides line up with TRBD1. Germline trimming cut 5 bases from V and 4 bases from J; bases unmatched to any gene: 3. The CDR3 has 13 amino acids. The germline CDR1 and CDR2 sequences are SGHTA and FQGNSA.

This clone was counted once. The chain is built from TRBV9 and TRBJ1-1; D might be TRBD1 (5 bases). The CDR3 runs 14 residues. Looked up from germline, CDR1 is SGDLS and CDR2 is YYNGEE. The V end lost 0 bases, the J end lost 0 bases, and 6 bases lay between the germline ends. CDR3: CASSVVGVNTEAFF. The CDR3 DNA sequence: TGTGCCAGCAGCGTAGTAGGGGTGAACACTGAAGCTTTCTTT.

The genes are TRBV10-1 and TRBJ2-2, with D unclear. Germline CDR1 is WNHNN and CDR2 is SYGVQD (reference sequence). The CDR3 loop spans 12 amino acids. Trimming cost V 6 bases and J 1 base, with 3 bases left between them. DNA of the CDR3: TGCGCCAGCAGCAGGAACACCGGGGAGCTGTTTTTT. Amino acid sequence: CASSRNTGELFF.

This clone was detected only once. This chain links TRBV3-1 (or the pseudogene TRBV3-2) with TRBJ1-1; TRBD1 might be the D (6 bases). V lost 3 bases and J lost 1, with 9 bases in between. From germline, CDR1 is LGHDT and CDR2 YNNKEL (reference sequence). The CDR3 contains 14 residues. The CDR3 coding sequence is TGTGCCAGCAGCCAGGTGACAGGGAACACTGAAGCTTTCTTT. This sequence encodes CASSQVTGNTEAFF.

The genes are TRBV4-1 and TRBJ1-5; D not resolved. This CDR3 has 15 residues. CDR1 and CDR2 (germline): MGHRA, YSYEKL. Trimming shortened V by 1 base and J by 7 bases, and 14 bases separated the two germline ends. This chain's CDR3 is CASSQGTEPWQPQHF. The CDR3 region has the DNA TGCGCCAGCAGCCAAGGGACTGAACCCTGGCAGCCCCAGCATTTT.

Regarding this clone: Additional DNA sequences in this sample encode the identical CDR3. The chain couples TRBV19 to TRBJ1-1; D is perhaps TRBD1 (6 bases). The CDR3 has 13 amino acids. V dropped 3 bases and J dropped 3 bases, with 8 bases sitting between them. Germline values: CDR1 LNHDA, CDR2 SQIVND (reference sequence). The CDR3 coding sequence is TGTGCCAGTAGTATCAACAGGGACACTGAAGCTTTCTTT. Residues: CASSINRDTEAFF.

The V call is TRBV3-1 (or the pseudogene TRBV3-2), the J call TRBJ1-1; D is perhaps TRBD1 (6 bases). CDR1 and CDR2 (germline): LGHDT, YNNKEL (reference sequence). The CDR3 runs to 17 residues. The V and J ends lost 4 bases and 1 base respectively, with 19 bases between them. The DNA of the CDR3 is TGTGCCAGCAGCCTCAGGGGAGCCACTGCCCCGAACACTGAAGCTTTCTTT. Its protein product is CASSLRGATAPNTEAFF.

The J gene is TRBJ2-2, the V gene TRBV7-3; possibly TRBD2 for D (6 bases). Germline lookup yields CDR1 SGHTA and CDR2 FQGTGA. This CDR3 is 15 amino acids long. Trimming stripped 2 bases from V and 5 bases from J, with 12 bases between. This chain's CDR3 is CASSLQGGGTGELFF. The CDR3 DNA follows: TGTGCCAGCAGCTTACAGGGTGGAGGGACCGGGGAGCTGTTTTTT.

The CDR3 loop reads CASRGQVGYTEAFF. In DNA form, the CDR3 reads TGTGCCAGCAGAGGACAGGTCGGGTACACTGAAGCTTTCTTT. The V call is TRBV2, the J call TRBJ1-1, with 7 bases matching TRBD1. V trimming: 6 bases; J trimming: 3 bases; junction bases outside the gene matches: 7. This CDR3 is 14 amino acids long. Germline V lookup: CDR1 SNHLY, CDR2 FYNNEI.

This clone turned up a few times. J is TRBJ1-2 and V is TRBV9; 7 nucleotides line up with TRBD1. CDR1 is SGDLS and CDR2 is YYNGEE in the germline V gene. The CDR3 contains 13 residues. After removal of 0 bases from V and 8 bases from J, the junction contained 4 bases not matched to a gene. The CDR3 protein is CASSVVPGQGYTF. The CDR3 DNA reads as TGTGCCAGCAGCGTAGTTCCGGGACAGGGCTACACCTTC.

The chain combines TRBV5-1 with TRBJ2-3; 7 nucleotides match TRBD1. The CDR3 is 18 residues long. Per germline, CDR1 SGHRS and CDR2 YFSETQ. V shed 2 bases and J 0 bases; nucleotides not matched to a gene: 12. The CDR3 DNA is TGCGCCAGCAGCTTATTCCCCAATGCAGGGGGAAGCACAGATACGCAGTATTTT. Its translation: CASSLFPNAGGSTDTQYF.